A selection of T cell receptor beta chains follows, all from one sample in a study of blood T cell repertoires in COVID-19. The table came from immunoSEQ multiplex PCR; TCRdb's copy has only in-frame clones and leaves some out. The data show 60,000 to 85,000 clones, 91% seen once. The sample taken for sequencing was peripheral blood. The receptors were gathered from a man aged 35 to 55 with COVID-19, enrolled during active disease. CDR3s include the opening cysteine and the closing phenylalanine or tryptophan. D genes are given only for firm matches. Not every row has a clone size; where given, it reads once, few, many or a size class.

J gene: TRBJ2-2; V gene: TRBV2; D gene: TRBD2; clone size: NA; CDR3 DNA: TGTGCCAGCAAATCTGGTAGCGGGGGACCCTTATCCGGGGAGCTGTTTTTT; CDR3 protein: CASKSGSGGPLSGELFF
J gene: TRBJ2-7; V gene: TRBV5-1; D gene: NA; clone size: NA; CDR3 DNA: TGCGCCAGCAGCACCCGGGGATCCTACGAGCAGTACTTC; CDR3 protein: CASSTRGSYEQYF
J gene: TRBJ2-3; V gene: TRBV11-2; D gene: NA; clone size: NA; CDR3 DNA: TGTGCCAGCAGCATGCTAACAGATACGCAGTATTTT; CDR3 protein: CASSMLTDTQYF
J gene: TRBJ2-3; V gene: TRBV5-6; D gene: TRBD1; clone size: NA; CDR3 DNA: TGTGCCAGCAGCTCCACCTGGACAGGGGGAGACACAGATACGCAGTATTTT; CDR3 protein: CASSSTWTGGDTDTQYF
J gene: TRBJ2-6; V gene: TRBV3-1/TRBV3-2; D gene: NA; clone size: NA; CDR3 DNA: TGTGCCAGCAGCCGGGGCGGGGCCAACGTCCTGACTTTC; CDR3 protein: CASSRGGANVLTF
J gene: TRBJ2-2; V gene: TRBV5-5; D gene: TRBD1; clone size: once; CDR3 DNA: TGTGCCAGCAGCCTGACAGGGGCCGCAAACACCGGGGAGCTGTTTTTT; CDR3 protein: CASSLTGAANTGELFF
J gene: TRBJ1-2; V gene: TRBV30; D gene: NA; clone size: NA; CDR3 DNA: TGTGCCTGGGGCTTCGACTATGGCTACACCTTC; CDR3 protein: CAWGFDYGYTF
J gene: TRBJ2-3; V gene: TRBV6-6; D gene: NA; clone size: NA; CDR3 DNA: TGTGCCAGCAGTCCCCCTCCCACAGATACGCAGTATTTT; CDR3 protein: CASSPPPTDTQYF
J gene: TRBJ2-2; V gene: TRBV4-2; D gene: NA; clone size: NA; CDR3 DNA: TGTGCCAGCAGCCAAGAAGGGACTCGTTCCGGGGAGCTGTTTTTT; CDR3 protein: CASSQEGTRSGELFF
J gene: TRBJ2-1; V gene: TRBV6-5; D gene: TRBD2; clone size: NA; CDR3 DNA: TGTGCCAGCAGTCTAGCGGGGGGGCATAATGAGCAGTTCTTC; CDR3 protein: CASSLAGGHNEQFF
J gene: TRBJ2-3; V gene: TRBV6-5; D gene: NA; clone size: NA; CDR3 DNA: TGTGCCAGCAGTTACTCGAACCGGCTAGGGGCAGATACGCAGTATTTT; CDR3 protein: CASSYSNRLGADTQYF
J gene: TRBJ2-7; V gene: TRBV6-5; D gene: TRBD1; clone size: NA; CDR3 DNA: TGTGCCAGCTATGCTACGGACAGGGGTGCCCACGAGCAGTACTTC; CDR3 protein: CASYATDRGAHEQYF
J gene: TRBJ2-2; V gene: TRBV19; D gene: NA; clone size: once; CDR3 DNA: TGTGCCAGTAGTATAGATACCACGGGGGCGAACACCGGGGAGCTGTTTTTT; CDR3 protein: CASSIDTTGANTGELFF
J gene: TRBJ1-2; V gene: TRBV11-2; D gene: NA; clone size: once; CDR3 DNA: TGTGCCAGCAGCTCCACAAGCTATGGCTACACCTTC; CDR3 protein: CASSSTSYGYTF
J gene: TRBJ1-4; V gene: TRBV30; D gene: NA; clone size: NA; CDR3 DNA: TGTGCCTGGAGTTACGGGGTCCGGGAAAAACTGTTTTTT; CDR3 protein: CAWSYGVREKLFF
J gene: TRBJ2-2; V gene: TRBV5-1; D gene: TRBD1; clone size: NA; CDR3 DNA: TGCGCCAGCGAGCGACAGGGGAACACCGGGGAGCTGTTTTTT; CDR3 protein: CASERQGNTGELFF
J gene: TRBJ1-6; V gene: TRBV28; D gene: NA; clone size: once; CDR3 DNA: TGTGCCAGCCAGTCGTATGCCAATTCACCCCTCCACTTT; CDR3 protein: CASQSYANSPLHF
J gene: TRBJ1-1; V gene: TRBV5-5; D gene: NA; clone size: once; CDR3 DNA: TGTGCCAGCAGCTTGAACAGCATCCCAGGTGGGGCTTTCTTT; CDR3 protein: CASSLNSIPGGAFF
J gene: TRBJ2-7; V gene: TRBV10-1; D gene: NA; clone size: once; CDR3 DNA: TGCGCCAGCAGAAGGGGCTACGAGCAGTACTTC; CDR3 protein: CASRRGYEQYF
J gene: TRBJ1-5; V gene: TRBV6-5; D gene: NA; clone size: NA; CDR3 DNA: TGTGCCAGCAGCCTAGCGGGGGGGGGTCAGCCCCAGCATTTT; CDR3 protein: CASSLAGGGQPQHF
J gene: TRBJ1-2; V gene: TRBV6-6; D gene: NA; clone size: NA; CDR3 DNA: TGTGCCAGCAGTCCCCGCGAGGGAGGTCAACCTTATGGCTACACCTTC; CDR3 protein: CASSPREGGQPYGYTF
J gene: TRBJ2-1; V gene: TRBV5-5; D gene: NA; clone size: once; CDR3 DNA: TGTGCCAGCAGCCTCCTCGGGGAAAATGAGCAGTTCTTC; CDR3 protein: CASSLLGENEQFF
J gene: TRBJ2-7; V gene: TRBV28; D gene: TRBD1; clone size: NA; CDR3 DNA: TGTGCCAGCAGTCTACCACCGGAGACAGGGAGCTCCTACGAGCAGTACTTC; CDR3 protein: CASSLPPETGSSYEQYF
J gene: TRBJ2-7; V gene: TRBV7-9; D gene: NA; clone size: NA; CDR3 DNA: TGTGCCAGCAGGGGTTGGGGGCCCGCCGAGCAGTACTTC; CDR3 protein: CASRGWGPAEQYF